This TCR beta chain is from a study of shared clonotypes between healthy human individuals. The repertoire was sequenced with immunoSEQ multiplex PCR; TCRdb's copy has only in-frame clones and lacks some. The sample consists of 190,000 or so clones, just under 95% of them appearing once. This clone was picked up a small number of times. Other nucleotide sequences from this sample produce the same CDR3. This CDR3 region has 13 residues. CDR1 is KGHSH, CDR2 LQKENI, per germline. V lost 2 bases and J lost 1, with 3 bases in between. This receptor was taken from a young woman in good health. This chain uses TRBV18 with TRBJ1-3; D not certain. Input material: naive CD4+ T cells sorted from blood. Subset in this sample: CD45RA+ positively selected. The CDR3 nucleotides read TGTGCCAGCTCACCAGGGTCTGGAAACACCATATATTTT. Its protein is CASSPGSGNTIYF.